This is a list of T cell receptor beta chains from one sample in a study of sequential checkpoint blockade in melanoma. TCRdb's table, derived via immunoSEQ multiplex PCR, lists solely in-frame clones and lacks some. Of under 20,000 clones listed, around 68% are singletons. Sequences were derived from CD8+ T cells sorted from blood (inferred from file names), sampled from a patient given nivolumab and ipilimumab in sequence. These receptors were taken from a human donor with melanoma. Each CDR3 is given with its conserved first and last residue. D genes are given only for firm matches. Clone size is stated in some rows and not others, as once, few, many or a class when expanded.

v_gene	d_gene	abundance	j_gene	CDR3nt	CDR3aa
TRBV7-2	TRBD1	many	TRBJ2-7	TGTGCCAGCAGCTTTGGGACAGGGACCTACGAGCAGTACTTC	CASSFGTGTYEQYF
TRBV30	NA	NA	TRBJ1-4	TGTGCCTGGAGTCTGGTAGGGGTTGGGGAAAAACTGTTTTTT	CAWSLVGVGEKLFF
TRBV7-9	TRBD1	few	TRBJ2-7	TGTGCCAGCAGCTTAGGCGGCACCACGACAGGGGGAAACGAGCAGTACTTC	CASSLGGTTTGGNEQYF
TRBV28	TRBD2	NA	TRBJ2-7	TGTGCCAGCACTCGCCAGCGGGAAGCCTACGAGCAGTACTTC	CASTRQREAYEQYF
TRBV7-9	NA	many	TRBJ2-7	TGTGCCAGCAGCGGGACACCTACTTCCTACGAGCAGTACTTC	CASSGTPTSYEQYF
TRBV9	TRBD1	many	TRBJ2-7	TGTGCCAGCAGCCCGACAGGGGAGCTATACGAGCAGTACTTC	CASSPTGELYEQYF
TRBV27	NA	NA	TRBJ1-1	TGTGCCAGCAGTTTATTGGGCAGGGAAAACACTGAAGCTTTCTTT	CASSLLGRENTEAFF
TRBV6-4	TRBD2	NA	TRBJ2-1	TGTGCCAGCAGTGAGGGACTAGGCTCCTACAATGAGCAGTTCTTC	CASSEGLGSYNEQFF
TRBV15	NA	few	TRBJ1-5	TGTGCCACCAGCAGAGTCCAGGAAACCAATCAGCCCCAGCATTTT	CATSRVQETNQPQHF
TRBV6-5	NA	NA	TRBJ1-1	TGTGCCAGCAGTTACGTAGCTGAGGCTGAAGCTTTCTTT	CASSYVAEAEAFF
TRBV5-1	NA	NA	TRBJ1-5	TGCGCCAGCAGCTTGGTGGAGGGCGGGCAGCCCCAGCATTTT	CASSLVEGGQPQHF
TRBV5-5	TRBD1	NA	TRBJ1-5	TGTGCCAGCAGCTTCTGGACAGGCGGCAATCAGCCCCAGCATTTT	CASSFWTGGNQPQHF
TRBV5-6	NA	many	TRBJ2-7	TGTGCCAGCAGCCCTACAGGGATGAGCCCCTACGAGCAGTACTTC	CASSPTGMSPYEQYF
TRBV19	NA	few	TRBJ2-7	TGTGCCAGTAAAGGGGCTTCCCACGAGCAGTACTTC	CASKGASHEQYF
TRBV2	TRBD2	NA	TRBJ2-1	TGTGAAAGCGGGAGGGCCTACAATGAGCAGTTCTTC	CESGRAYNEQFF
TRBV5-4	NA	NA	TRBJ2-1	TGTGCCAGCAGCTTGTCCGGGACTTACAATGAGCAGTTCTTC	CASSLSGTYNEQFF
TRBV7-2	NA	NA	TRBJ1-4	TGTGCCAGCAGTTCCACAGGGACTAATGAAAAACTGTTTTTT	CASSSTGTNEKLFF
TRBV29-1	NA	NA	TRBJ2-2	TGCAGCGGAGTCCAAAACACCGGGGAGCTGTTTTTT	CSGVQNTGELFF
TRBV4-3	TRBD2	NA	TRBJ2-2	TGCGCCAGCAGCCAAGATTCCCCCGGGGGGGTACCCACCGGGGAGCTGTTTTTT	CASSQDSPGGVPTGELFF
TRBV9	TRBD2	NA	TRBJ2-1	TGTGCCAGCAGCGTTGGACTAGAAAACAATGAGCAGTTCTTC	CASSVGLENNEQFF
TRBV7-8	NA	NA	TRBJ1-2	TGTGCCAGCAGCTTAGTAGCAGGGCCGGAGGGCTACACCTTC	CASSLVAGPEGYTF
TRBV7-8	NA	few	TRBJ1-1	TGTGCCAGCAGCGGAGAGTCCTTAGGGGGTTCGGGCGCTGAAGCTTTCTTT	CASSGESLGGSGAEAFF
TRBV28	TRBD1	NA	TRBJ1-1	TGTGCCAGCAGTTTAACAAGGACAGGGAACACTGAAGCTTTCTTT	CASSLTRTGNTEAFF
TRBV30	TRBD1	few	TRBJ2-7	TGTGCCTGGAAAACCGGGACAGGGACCTACGAGCAGTACTTC	CAWKTGTGTYEQYF
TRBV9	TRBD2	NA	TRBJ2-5	TGTGCCAGCAGCGTTAGACTAGCGGGAGATCAAGAGACCCAGTACTTC	CASSVRLAGDQETQYF
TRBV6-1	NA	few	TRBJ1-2	TGTGCCAGCACCGAGGCCTATGGCTACACCTTC	CASTEAYGYTF
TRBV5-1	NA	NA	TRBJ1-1	TGCGCCAGCAGCTTGGTGAGCATGAACACTGAAGCTTTCTTT	CASSLVSMNTEAFF
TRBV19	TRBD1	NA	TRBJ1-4	TGTGCCAGTGGCGTGGGACAGGTGCTTTTT	CASGVGQVLF
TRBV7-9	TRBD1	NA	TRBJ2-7	TGTGCCAGCAGCTCTCCCAGGACAGGGACCCCCTACGAGCAGTACTTC	CASSSPRTGTPYEQYF
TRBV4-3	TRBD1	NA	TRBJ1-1	TGCGCCAGCGCCGCGGACAGGGGCACTGAAGCTTTCTTT	CASAADRGTEAFF
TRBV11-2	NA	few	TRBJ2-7	TGTGCCAGTAGTCACTCCGGGAATAGGAACGAGCAGTACTTC	CASSHSGNRNEQYF